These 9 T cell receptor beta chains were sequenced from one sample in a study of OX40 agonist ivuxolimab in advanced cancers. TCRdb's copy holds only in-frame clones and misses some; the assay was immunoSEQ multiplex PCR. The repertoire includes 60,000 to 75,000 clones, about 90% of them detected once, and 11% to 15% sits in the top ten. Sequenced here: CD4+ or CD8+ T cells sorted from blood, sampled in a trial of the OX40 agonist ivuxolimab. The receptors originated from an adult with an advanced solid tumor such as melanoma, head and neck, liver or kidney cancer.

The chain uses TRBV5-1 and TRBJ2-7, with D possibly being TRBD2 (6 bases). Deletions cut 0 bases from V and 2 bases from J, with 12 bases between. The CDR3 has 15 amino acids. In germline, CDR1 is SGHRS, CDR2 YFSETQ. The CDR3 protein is CASSLGPSDPYEQYF. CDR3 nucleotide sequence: TGCGCCAGCAGCTTGGGGCCTAGCGACCCCTACGAGCAGTACTTC.

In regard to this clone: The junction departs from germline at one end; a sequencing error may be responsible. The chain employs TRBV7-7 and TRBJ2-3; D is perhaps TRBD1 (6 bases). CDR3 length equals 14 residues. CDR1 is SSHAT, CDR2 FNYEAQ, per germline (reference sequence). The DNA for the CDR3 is TGTGCTAGCAGCCAAGGACAGAGCACAGATACGCAGTATTTT. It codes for CASSQGQSTDTQYF.

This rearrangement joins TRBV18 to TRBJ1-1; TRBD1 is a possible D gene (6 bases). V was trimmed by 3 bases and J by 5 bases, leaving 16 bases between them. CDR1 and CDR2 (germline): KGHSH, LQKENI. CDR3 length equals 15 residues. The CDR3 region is CASSPQWGAETEAFF. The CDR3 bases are TGTGCCAGCTCACCCCAATGGGGGGCAGAGACTGAAGCTTTCTTT.

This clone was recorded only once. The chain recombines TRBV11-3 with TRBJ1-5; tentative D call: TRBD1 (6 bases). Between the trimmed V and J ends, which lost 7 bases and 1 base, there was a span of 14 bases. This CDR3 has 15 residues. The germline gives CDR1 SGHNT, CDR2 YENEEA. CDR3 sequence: CASKTGRRSNQPQHF. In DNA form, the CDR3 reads TGTGCCAGCAAAACAGGGAGAAGGAGCAATCAGCCCCAGCATTTT.

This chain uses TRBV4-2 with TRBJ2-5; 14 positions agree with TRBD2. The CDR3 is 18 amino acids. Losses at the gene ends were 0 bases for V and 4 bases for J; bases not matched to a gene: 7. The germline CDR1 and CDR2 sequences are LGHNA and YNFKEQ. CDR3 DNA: TGTGCCAGCAGCCAAGATGGGACTAGCGGGAGTCTGGGAGAGACCCAGTACTTC. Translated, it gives CASSQDGTSGSLGETQYF.

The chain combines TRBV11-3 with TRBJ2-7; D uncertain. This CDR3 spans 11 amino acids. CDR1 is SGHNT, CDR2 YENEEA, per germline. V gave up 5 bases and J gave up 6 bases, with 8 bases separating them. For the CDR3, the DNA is TGTGCCAGCAGCCGCCTGTTCGAGCAGTACTTC. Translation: CASSRLFEQYF. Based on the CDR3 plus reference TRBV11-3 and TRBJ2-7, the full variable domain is EAGVVQSPRYKIIEKKQPVAFWCNPISGHNTLYWYLQNLGQGPELLIRYENEEAVDDSQLPKDRFSAERLKGVDSTLKIQPAELGDSAVYLCASSRLFEQYFGPGTRLTVT.

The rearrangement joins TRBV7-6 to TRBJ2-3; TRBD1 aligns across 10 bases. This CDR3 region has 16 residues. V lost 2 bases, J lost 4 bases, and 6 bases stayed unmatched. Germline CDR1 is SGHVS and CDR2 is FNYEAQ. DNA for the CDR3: TGTGCCAGCAGCTTAAGGGACAGGGGATTCTCAGATACGCAGTATTTT. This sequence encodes CASSLRDRGFSDTQYF.

CDR3 in amino acids: CASSSTGVDYGYTF. CDR3 DNA sequence: TGTGCCAGCAGCTCGACAGGGGTCGACTATGGCTACACCTTC. V gene TRBV7-8 combines with J gene TRBJ1-2, with 8 bases that match TRBD1. CDR1 is SGHVS, CDR2 FQNEAQ, per germline. Trimming at V came to 4 bases and at J to 3 bases, leaving 4 bases not matched to a gene. This CDR3 comprises 14 residues. The complete variable domain, with remaining parts taken from reference TRBV7-8 and TRBJ1-2, reads GAGVSQSPRYKVAKRGQDVALRCDPISGHVSLFWYQQALGQGPEFLTYFQNEAQLDKSGLPSDRFFAERPEGSVSTLKIQRTQQEDSAVYLCASSSTGVDYGYTFGSGTRLTVV.

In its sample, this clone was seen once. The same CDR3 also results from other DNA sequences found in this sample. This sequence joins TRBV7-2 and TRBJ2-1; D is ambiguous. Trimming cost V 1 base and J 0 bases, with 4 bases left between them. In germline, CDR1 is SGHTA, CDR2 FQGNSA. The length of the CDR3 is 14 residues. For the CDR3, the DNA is TGTGCCAGCAGCTTAGTGAGCTCCTACAATGAGCAGTTCTTC. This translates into CASSLVSSYNEQFF.